This T cell receptor (beta chain) was profiled in a study of T cells in Graves' hyperthyroidism and ophthalmopathy. The CDR3 is made up of 14 amino acids. Germline V lookup: CDR1 MNHNS, CDR2 SASEGT. V gave up 6 bases and J gave up 4 bases, with 16 bases separating them. The TCR beta CDR3 regions underwent amplification using RNA transcripts as the source. The HTBI set primed first-round TCR CDR3 RT-PCR. Each CDR3 protein gets one entry after TCRdb re-called the multiplex PCR reads with MiXCR. The sample consists of around 380,000 distinct CDR3 sequences, 13% of them appearing once. The receptor was derived from a man aged 25-40 years with Graves' hyperthyroidism that later progressed to Graves' ophthalmopathy. This chain uses TRBV6-1 with TRBJ2-7, with D hard to call. Sequenced sample: blood. CDR3 nucleotides: TGTGCCAGCAGATCCCGATACGTGGATTACGAGCAGTACTTC. Protein sequence: CASRSRYVDYEQYF.